One sample yielded the 3 T cell receptor beta chains listed below, sequenced in a study of T cell repertoires in cytomegalovirus infection. In TCRdb, the reads were re-called with MiXCR into one record per CDR3 protein. The sample carries roughly 78,000 distinct CDR3 sequences, 40% recorded once. What these receptors recognize is not known. The sample was CD8+ T cells from cultured PBMCs, taken from culture after CMV antigen stimulation. These receptors were collected from a human donor in good health (CMV status not recorded). Some clones in this sample may be carry-over from other donors' samples.

This clonotype was seen a handful of times. CDR3 DNA: TGCGCCAGCAGCTTCGGCGGCTACAATCAGCCCCAGCATTTT. Protein product: CASSFGGYNQPQHF. The chain couples TRBV5-1 to TRBJ1-5; D not resolved. V gave up 2 bases and J gave up 3 bases, with 9 bases separating them. From germline, CDR1 is SGHRS and CDR2 YFSETQ. The CDR3 consists of 14 residues.

This sequence joins TRBV5-4 and TRBJ1-1; D is unclear. This CDR3 spans 12 amino acids. In germline, CDR1 is SGHNT, CDR2 YYREEE (reference sequence). Trimming took off 2 bases at V and 5 bases at J, with 7 bases between the two ends. DNA for the CDR3: TGTGCCAGCAGCTTCGGGTTTACTGAAGCTTTCTTT. Its translation is CASSFGFTEAFF. The full variable domain, rest sourced from reference TRBV5-4 and TRBJ1-1, is ETGVTQSPTHLIKTRGQQVTLRCSSQSGHNTVSWYQQALGQGPQFIFQYYREEENGRGNFPPRFSGLQFPNYSSELNVNALELDDSALYLCASSFGFTEAFFGQGTRLTVV.

Here the CDR3 DNA reads TGTGCCAGCAGCCTAATGGGGACAGTCCAAGAGACCCAGTACTTC. Translated: CASSLMGTVQETQYF. This sequence joins TRBV7-8 and TRBJ2-5; 7 bases agree with TRBD1. Trimming at V came to 5 bases and at J to 1 base, leaving 7 bases not matched to a gene. Per germline, CDR1 SGHVS and CDR2 FQNEAQ. The CDR3 spans 15 residues.